Listed here are 12 T cell receptor beta chains from one sample, sequenced in a study of CD4 T cells in relation to SARS-CoV-2 and coronaviruses. Some clones are missing from TCRdb's copy, which holds only in-frame ones; the method was immunoSEQ multiplex PCR. The data hold 50,000 to 70,000 clones, with about 90% observed a single time. The sample taken for sequencing was naive CD4+ T cells from PBMCs. Regarding subset: naive CD4+ T cells isolated by negative enrichment. Source of these receptors: an adult with COVID-19.

V is TRBV7-9 and J is TRBJ2-1, with 7 bases fitting TRBD2. J lost 0 bases, V lost 5 bases, and 7 bases had no gene match. The CDR3 sequence is 16 residues long. Germline CDR1 SEHNR, CDR2 FQNEAQ (reference sequence). The CDR3 reads CASSRRRTSSYNEQFF. In DNA, the CDR3 is TGTGCCAGCAGCCGTAGGCGGACTAGCTCCTACAATGAGCAGTTCTTC.

The J gene is TRBJ2-5, the V gene TRBV28, with 8 bases identical to TRBD2. The CDR3 contains 15 residues. V gave up 2 bases and J gave up 6 bases; unmatched junction bases: 8. Germline CDR1 MDHEN, CDR2 SYDVKM. The CDR3 loop reads CASSLRSGGAQTQYF. The CDR3 DNA follows: TGTGCCAGCAGTTTAAGGAGCGGGGGTGCCCAGACCCAGTACTTC.

The chain couples TRBV7-2 to TRBJ2-5; TRBD2 aligns across 8 bases. V was clipped by 1 base and J by 2 bases; unmatched bases: 3. The CDR3 runs 15 residues. Germline assignment: CDR1 SGHTA and CDR2 FQGNSA. In nucleotides, the CDR3 is TGTGCCAGCAGCTTAGACGGGACTAGACAAGAGACCCAGTACTTC. Its protein product is CASSLDGTRQETQYF.

J is TRBJ2-7 and V is TRBV27; 10 nucleotides line up with TRBD2. Trimming at V came to 6 bases and at J to 2 bases, leaving 7 bases not matched to a gene. The CDR3 has 15 residues. The germline V gene has CDR1 MNHEY and CDR2 SMNVEV (reference sequence). CDR3 nucleotides: TGTGCCAGCAGCGGCGGCCTAGCGGGAGCCTACGAGCAGTACTTC. Translation gives CASSGGLAGAYEQYF.

The chain recombines TRBV29-1 with TRBJ2-1; TRBD2 matches 14 bases. CDR1 SQVTM and CDR2 ANQGSEA come from the germline V gene. The V segment lost 4 bases and the J segment 8 bases; nucleotides outside the gene matches: 4. The CDR3 runs to 14 residues. In DNA, the CDR3 is TGCAGCGTTGCTGGGACTAGCGGGAGCGATGAGCAGTTCTTC. Its protein is CSVAGTSGSDEQFF.

Only one count was recorded for this clone. The genes are TRBV3-1 (or the pseudogene TRBV3-2) and TRBJ2-2, with D perhaps assigned TRBD1 or TRBD2 (6 bases each). The CDR3 totals 13 residues. Trimming left V 4 bases short and J 6 bases short, with 9 bases between. Germline lookup yields CDR1 LGHDT and CDR2 YNNKEL (reference sequence). The CDR3 DNA sequence: TGTGCCAGCAGCCTGAGGGGGGCCGGGGAGCTGTTTTTT. Translating gives CASSLRGAGELFF.

A few counts support this clone. CDR3 sequence reads: CASSFFQHAGLSYEQYF. The DNA of the CDR3 is TGTGCCAGCAGCTTCTTCCAACATGCGGGGTTATCCTACGAGCAGTACTTC. The chain carries TRBV5-8 and TRBJ2-7, with a possible D match to TRBD2 (6 bases). The CDR3 is 17 amino acids. V was clipped by 2 bases and J by 1 base, with 19 bases between them. The germline V gene has CDR1 SGHTS and CDR2 YDEGEE.

The rearrangement uses TRBV5-1 and TRBJ2-3, with D hard to call. Trimming left V 2 bases short and J 0 bases short, with 13 bases between. Germline V CDR1 and CDR2: SGHRS, YFSETQ. CDR3 length equals 16 residues. This CDR3 reads CASSFIVPSSTDTQYF. CDR3 bases: TGCGCCAGCAGCTTCATCGTGCCGAGCAGCACAGATACGCAGTATTTT. Full variable domain (rest looked up from reference TRBV5-1 and TRBJ2-3): KAGVTQTPRYLIKTRGQQVTLSCSPISGHRSVSWYQQTPGQGLQFLFEYFSETQRNKGNFPGRFSGRQFSNSRSEMNVSTLELGDSALYLCASSFIVPSSTDTQYFGPGTRLTVL.

The genes are TRBV11-3 and TRBJ2-7; D uncertain. The length of the CDR3 is 13 residues. Between the trimmed V and J ends, which lost 5 bases and 4 bases, there was a span of 12 bases. CDR1 and CDR2 from the germline V gene are SGHNT and YENEEA. The CDR3 loop is CASSPWAAYEQYF. CDR3 nucleotide sequence: TGTGCCAGCAGCCCATGGGCGGCATACGAGCAGTACTTC.

The chain combines TRBV5-1 with TRBJ2-7; 8 bases line up with TRBD1. This CDR3 comprises 15 residues. Germline V gene data show CDR1 as SGHRS and CDR2 as YFSETQ. The V segment lost 3 bases and the J segment 6 bases; nucleotides outside the gene matches: 11. CDR3 region: CASSWRQGPTTEQYF. The CDR3, as DNA: TGCGCCAGCAGCTGGAGACAGGGGCCTACTACCGAGCAGTACTTC.

This clone has just one count. This chain connects TRBV5-4 to TRBJ1-6; 7 nucleotides match TRBD1. V was pared by 0 bases and J by 8 bases, with 5 bases of the junction left unmatched. CDR1 is SGHNT and CDR2 is YYREEE in the germline V gene (reference sequence). The CDR3 runs 15 residues. Here the CDR3 DNA reads TGTGCCAGCAGCTTGGCCGCAGGGGGGGATTCACCCCTCCACTTT. Protein sequence: CASSLAAGGDSPLHF.

V usage is TRBV7-8 and J usage is TRBJ1-5; D call uncertain. Trimming shortened V by 3 bases and J by 5 bases, and 5 bases separated the two germline ends. The CDR3 extends over 12 amino acids. Germline CDR1 is SGHVS and CDR2 is FQNEAQ. Here the CDR3 reads CASSFTDQPQHF. Written as DNA, the CDR3 is TGTGCCAGCAGCTTCACCGATCAGCCCCAGCATTTT.